This passage covers 8 T cell receptor beta chains from one sample sequenced in a study of T-cell reconstitution after alpha-beta-depleted transplantation in children. The library targeted TCRbeta and was prepared with unique molecular identifiers. One entry per CDR3 protein results from TCRdb running MiXCR on the PCR reads. The repertoire consists of under 850,000 distinct CDR3 sequences, with about 12% occurring once and the leading ten covering 0.79%. The starting material was PBMCs, obtained before TCRalphabeta/CD19-depleted stem cell transplant. The source of these receptors is a girl aged 2 to 9 with congenital amegakaryocytic thrombocytopenia, due to receive a stem cell transplant.

This clonotype appeared a single time. A read error may explain this, as a much larger clone is one base away. The rearrangement links TRBV20-1 to TRBJ2-1; no firm D call. There are 12 residues in the CDR3. CDR1 and CDR2 (germline): DFQATT, SNEGSKA (reference sequence). V was clipped by 0 bases and J by 12 bases, with 12 bases between them. The CDR3 coding sequence is TGCAGTGCTAGAGAAGGGTCAGATCGGCAGTTCTTC. This encodes CSAREGSDRQFF.

This clonotype was counted ten times or more. V is TRBV20-1 and J is TRBJ2-5; 10 nucleotides agree with TRBD2. CDR1 and CDR2 (germline): DFQATT, SNEGSKA (reference sequence). V lost 5 bases to trimming and J lost 2 bases; unmatched junction nucleotides: 8. The CDR3 is 15 amino acids. This CDR3 reads CSAFGLADIQETQYF. For the CDR3, the DNA is TGCAGTGCTTTTGGACTAGCGGATATACAAGAGACCCAGTACTTC.

In its sample, this clonotype was seen many times. The V and J genes are TRBV9 and TRBJ1-1; D gene ambiguous. V gave up 10 bases and J gave up 1 base, with 14 bases separating them. The CDR3 length is 13 residues. Germline V gene lookup returns CDR1 SGDLS and CDR2 YYNGEE. This chain's CDR3 is CARLVDANTEAFF. For the CDR3, the DNA is TGTGCCCGGCTCGTGGACGCGAACACTGAAGCTTTCTTT.

This clonotype was seen a handful of times. In DNA, the CDR3 is TGCGCCAGCAACAACAGGGATCTCTCTGGGGCCAACGTCCTGACTTTC. It yields the protein CASNNRDLSGANVLTF. This chain joins TRBV5-1 and TRBJ2-6, with D perhaps TRBD1 (6 bases). There are 16 residues in the CDR3. Germline CDR1 and CDR2: SGHRS and YFSETQ. V was cut by 6 bases and J by 0 bases, with 13 bases left in between.

The chain links TRBV5-6 to TRBJ2-7; D gene ambiguous. V lost 1 base, J lost 9 bases, and 11 bases lay in between. This CDR3 region has 12 residues. In germline, CDR1 is SGHDT, CDR2 YYEEEE. As DNA, the CDR3 is TGTGCCAGCAGCTTGATGGGGTCCGGGCAGTACTTC. Translation gives CASSLMGSGQYF.

This clonotype showed up just a few times. The chain combines TRBV19 with TRBJ1-1; D uncertain. CDR1 LNHDA and CDR2 SQIVND come from the germline V gene (reference sequence). The CDR3 spans 15 residues. Trimming removed 7 bases from V and 5 bases from J, with 20 bases in between. CDR3 in DNA: TGTGCCAGTACCCCTACCCCAGTGATTTGGACTGAAGCTTTCTTT. As protein: CASTPTPVIWTEAFF.

The V and J genes are TRBV12-3 or TRBV12-4 and TRBJ2-1; the match to TRBD2 covers 7 bases. The CDR3 runs 14 residues. The ends lost 5 bases at V and 9 bases at J; junction bases unmatched: 10. CDR3 sequence reads: CASSRDPTGGEQFF. In DNA form, the CDR3 reads TGTGCCAGCAGTCGAGATCCCACGGGGGGTGAGCAGTTCTTC.

The chain uses TRBV12-3 or TRBV12-4 and TRBJ2-7; D unresolved. Trimming removed 6 bases from V and 3 bases from J, with 18 bases in between. CDR3 size: 15 residues. The CDR3 region has the DNA TGTGCCAGCAGCCGACCCCCCAGGTTCCGCTACGAGCAGTACTTC. Translated: CASSRPPRFRYEQYF.